The 11 T cell receptor beta chains listed next were all sequenced from one sample in a study of control samples from healthy donors and cancer patients. The data were produced by immunoSEQ multiplex PCR, yet TCRdb's version contains in-frame clones alone and is incomplete. The repertoire includes around 200,000 clones, around 94% of them detected once, and 1.5% sits in the top ten. The sample taken for sequencing was blood. The receptor set was obtained from a man in his fifties or sixties in good health.

The rearrangement links TRBV9 to TRBJ2-5, with 8 bases aligning to TRBD1. The CDR3 consists of 12 residues. V lost 5 bases, J lost 4 bases, and 1 base stayed unmatched. CDR1 and CDR2 from the germline V gene are SGDLS and YYNGEE. This chain's CDR3 is CASSTGGETQYF. In DNA, the CDR3 is TGTGCCAGCAGTACAGGGGGAGAGACCCAGTACTTC. Complete variable domain (other parts from reference TRBV9 and TRBJ2-5): DSGVTQTPKHLITATGQRVTLRCSPRSGDLSVYWYQQSLDQGLQFLIQYYNGEERAKGNILERFSAQQFPDLHSELNLSSLELGDSALYFCASSTGGETQYFGPGTRLLVL.

The J gene is TRBJ2-7, the V gene TRBV24-1; TRBD1 aligns across 8 bases. Germline lookup yields CDR1 KGHDR and CDR2 SFDVKD. CDR3 length: 16 residues. The J segment lost 4 bases and the V segment lost 2 bases, leaving 9 bases of the junction unmatched. In DNA, the CDR3 is TGTGCCACCAGTGATTCGTCAGGGGACAGGAGGTACGAGCAGTACTTC. This encodes CATSDSSGDRRYEQYF.

This clone was detected only once. The V call is TRBV6-1, the J call TRBJ2-7; 7 bases align to TRBD1. Germline CDR1 MNHNS, CDR2 SASEGT. The V and J ends lost 3 bases and 3 bases, in that order; junction bases with no gene match: 5. This CDR3 has 14 residues. CDR3 sequence reads: CASSDRGSSYEQYV. The CDR3, as DNA: TGTGCCAGCAGTGACAGGGGGTCAAGCTACGAGCAGTACGTC.

A remark on this clone: This same CDR3 is encoded by further DNA sequences in the sample. V and J are TRBV6-1 and TRBJ1-5; D is unclear. The CDR3 is made up of 14 amino acids. Trimming pared 0 bases from V and 2 bases from J, leaving 5 bases between. Per the germline V gene, CDR1 is MNHNS and CDR2 is SASEGT. The DNA of the CDR3 is TGTGCCAGCAGTGAAGCCGGACGCAATCAGCCCCAGCATTTT. Translation: CASSEAGRNQPQHF.

The CDR3 spells CATASRTVLIIYGYTF. Here the CDR3 DNA reads TGTGCCACCGCTTCCAGGACAGTCCTAATTATCTATGGCTACACCTTC. The genes are TRBV18 and TRBJ1-2; a weak D match, TRBD1 (6 bases). Germline CDR1 and CDR2: KGHSH and LQKENI. This CDR3 spans 16 amino acids. The V end was cut by 10 bases, the J end by 4 bases, with 25 bases between.

The V call is TRBV12-3 or TRBV12-4, the J call TRBJ1-1; no clear D gene. Trimming took off 3 bases at V and 3 bases at J, with 8 bases between the two ends. The CDR3 loop spans 13 amino acids. The CDR3 reads CASSLLGYTEAFF. The CDR3 bases are TGTGCCAGCAGTTTGCTGGGGTACACTGAAGCTTTCTTT.

This clone has only a few counts. This chain joins TRBV5-1 and TRBJ1-2; 7 bases agree with TRBD1. V was pared by 1 base and J by 1 base, with 1 base of the junction left unmatched. The CDR3 totals 14 residues. Looked up from germline, CDR1 is SGHRS and CDR2 is YFSETQ. The CDR3 reads CASSLTGDNYGYTF. CDR3 sequence (DNA): TGCGCCAGCAGCTTGACAGGGGATAACTATGGCTACACCTTC.

This chain uses TRBV25-1 with TRBJ1-4, with D tentatively TRBD1 (6 bases). The germline CDR1 and CDR2 sequences are MGHDK and SYGVNS. CDR3 size: 16 residues. Trimming left V 6 bases short and J 4 bases short, with 18 bases between. CDR3 sequence (DNA): TGTGCCAGCAGCACCCCAGGGGCGCAAGATAATGAAAAACTGTTTTTT. Translation: CASSTPGAQDNEKLFF.

The genes are TRBV2 and TRBJ1-5, with D possibly TRBD1 on 5 matching bases. This CDR3 is built from 13 residues. Germline assignment: CDR1 SNHLY and CDR2 FYNNEI. The V and J ends lost 7 bases and 3 bases respectively, with 10 bases between them. The CDR3 region is CASIGTSNQPQHF. CDR3 DNA sequence: TGTGCCAGCATCGGGACCTCCAATCAGCCCCAGCATTTT.

The rearrangement joins TRBV3-1 (or the pseudogene TRBV3-2) to TRBJ2-1, with 10 bases fitting TRBD2. The CDR3 has 15 residues. CDR1 LGHDT and CDR2 YNNKEL come from the germline V gene (reference sequence). V was pared by 4 bases and J by 7 bases, with 7 bases of the junction left unmatched. The chain's CDR3 is CASSPYGLAENEQFF. The CDR3 DNA follows: TGTGCCAGCAGCCCATACGGACTAGCGGAAAATGAGCAGTTCTTC.

The chain recombines TRBV28 with TRBJ2-7; tentatively, D is TRBD2 (5 bases). CDR3 size: 14 residues. V lost 6 bases and J 7 bases, leaving 19 bases between the germline ends. Germline CDR1 reads MDHEN; CDR2 reads SYDVKM. CDR3 coding DNA: TGTGCCAGCAGCCTGACCTCCACGGGGAGAGAGCAGTACTTC. This codes for CASSLTSTGREQYF.